This T cell receptor beta chain was observed in a study of blood T cell repertoires in COVID-19. The CDR3 has 14 amino acids. Germline values: CDR1 LGHDT, CDR2 YNNKEL (reference sequence). V lost 8 bases and J lost 3, with 17 bases in between. Only one count was recorded for this clone. Data came from immunoSEQ multiplex PCR; TCRdb stores just in-frame clones and leaves some out. Of 190,000 or so clones listed, about four fifths are singletons. The sequenced sample was peripheral blood. The sequence derives from a man between 45 and 60 years old with active or convalescent COVID-19. V usage is TRBV3-1 (or the pseudogene TRBV3-2) and J usage is TRBJ2-7; TRBD1 might be the D (5 bases). DNA of the CDR3: TGTGCCAGCCAACAAGACAGTTCAGGCTACGAGCAGTACTTC. It specifies CASQQDSSGYEQYF.